The 21 T cell receptor beta chains listed next were all sequenced from one sample in a study of OX40 agonist ivuxolimab in advanced cancers. Sequenced by immunoSEQ multiplex PCR; TCRdb stores in-frame clones only, minus some. Altogether 70,000 or so clones are present, approximately 89% being singletons, with the ten largest covering under 0.75%. This material consisted of CD4+ or CD8+ T cells sorted from blood, taken in a trial of the OX40 agonist ivuxolimab. These receptors were obtained from an adult with an advanced solid tumor such as melanoma, head and neck, liver or kidney cancer.

The chain couples TRBV28 to TRBJ2-7; D possibly corresponds to TRBD2 (5 bases). The germline V and J ends were trimmed by 2 bases and 6 bases, with 17 bases remaining between them. The CDR3 is made up of 15 amino acids. The V gene's germline CDR1 is MDHEN and CDR2 SYDVKM. The CDR3 sequence is CASSLDGVRVGEQYF. The CDR3 DNA follows: TGTGCCAGCAGTTTAGACGGGGTGAGAGTTGGCGAGCAGTACTTC.

The chain combines TRBV29-1 with TRBJ2-3; 8 positions agree with TRBD1. There are 15 residues in the CDR3. J was trimmed by 2 bases and V by 5 bases; bases with no gene match: 9. Per the germline V gene, CDR1 is SQVTM and CDR2 is ANQGSEA. CDR3 nucleotide sequence: TGCAGCGTTCTCGACAGGGGATTTTCCACAGATACGCAGTATTTT. Protein: CSVLDRGFSTDTQYF.

The V and J genes are TRBV4-1 and TRBJ2-2; D ambiguous. CDR3 size: 16 residues. Germline loops: CDR1 MGHRA, CDR2 YSYEKL. The V gene lost 4 bases and the J gene lost 3 bases, with 15 bases spanning the gap. The CDR3 here is CASSPQPRSDTGELFF. DNA for the CDR3: TGCGCCAGCAGCCCCCAGCCCCGGTCGGACACCGGGGAGCTGTTTTTT.

This chain joins TRBV6-4 and TRBJ1-1; D is perhaps TRBD1 (6 bases). V was cut by 0 bases and J by 6 bases, with 8 bases left in between. The CDR3 is made up of 13 amino acids. Germline V CDR1 and CDR2: MRHNA, SNTAGT. The CDR3 protein is CASSDSQGSEAFF. CDR3 nucleotide sequence: TGTGCCAGCAGTGACTCACAGGGCTCTGAAGCTTTCTTT.

V is TRBV29-1 and J is TRBJ1-1; TRBD1 matches at 7 bases. The V and J ends lost 6 bases and 4 bases, in that order; junction bases with no gene match: 8. The CDR3 extends over 13 amino acids. Per the germline V gene, CDR1 is SQVTM and CDR2 is ANQGSEA. In DNA, the CDR3 is TGCAGCGTCTCACAGGGGTTAAGCACTGAAGCTTTCTTT. This sequence encodes CSVSQGLSTEAFF.

The chain uses TRBV4-1 and TRBJ1-1; D remains ambiguous. Germline V lookup: CDR1 MGHRA, CDR2 YSYEKL. The CDR3 has 13 residues. V was shortened by 1 base and J by 4 bases, with 7 bases between the two germline ends. The CDR3 spells CASSQGTITEAFF. DNA for the CDR3: TGCGCCAGCAGCCAAGGGACTATCACTGAAGCTTTCTTT.

The chain recombines TRBV9 with TRBJ2-1; D gene ambiguous. CDR1 and CDR2 (germline): SGDLS, YYNGEE. Deletions cut 0 bases from V and 5 bases from J, with 0 bases between. The CDR3 loop spans 11 amino acids. The CDR3 bases are TGTGCCAGCAGCGTAGACAATGAGCAGTTCTTC. Amino acids: CASSVDNEQFF.

The gene calls are TRBV28 and TRBJ1-5, with D unresolved. This CDR3 is 15 amino acids long. Germline values: CDR1 MDHEN, CDR2 SYDVKM. The V and J ends lost 2 bases and 1 base respectively, with 9 bases between them. The DNA of the CDR3 is TGTGCCAGCAGTTTAAACATCGTCAGCAATCAGCCCCAGCATTTT. Translation: CASSLNIVSNQPQHF.

The genes are TRBV10-3 and TRBJ2-7; D unclear. The germline V and J ends were trimmed by 0 bases and 8 bases, with 8 bases remaining between them. Germline V gene data show CDR1 as ENHRY and CDR2 as SYGVKD. The length of the CDR3 is 12 residues. CDR3 loop: CAISESPAKQYF. The DNA of the CDR3 is TGTGCCATCAGTGAGTCCCCTGCCAAGCAGTACTTC.

A single count supports this clone. The genes are TRBV6-5 and TRBJ1-5; D unresolved. CDR3 length: 16 amino acids. CDR1 and CDR2 from the germline V gene are MNHEY and SVGAGI. Deletions cut 4 bases from V and 7 bases from J, with 20 bases between. CDR3 bases: TGTGCCAGCAGTTCGGGCCAACAGATAGGGCTACAGCCCCAGCATTTT. Amino acids: CASSSGQQIGLQPQHF.

The V gene is TRBV5-1, the J gene TRBJ1-1; TRBD1 matches at 7 bases. Trimming cost V 8 bases and J 3 bases; bases outside gene matches: 4. The length of the CDR3 is 12 residues. Per the germline V gene, CDR1 is SGHRS and CDR2 is YFSETQ. This CDR3 is CASSTGYTEAFF. CDR3 in DNA: TGCGCCAGTTCGACAGGGTACACTGAAGCTTTCTTT.

This clone was seen just once. The chain carries TRBV29-1 and TRBJ2-3; TRBD2 might be the D (6 bases). The V gene lost 3 bases and the J gene lost 5 bases, with 12 bases spanning the gap. The CDR3 runs to 13 residues. Germline-derived CDR1 and CDR2 are SQVTM and ANQGSEA. The DNA of the CDR3 is TGCAGCGTTGATGGGGGAGGTGAAGATACGCAGTATTTT. The encoded protein is CSVDGGGEDTQYF.

This sequence joins TRBV14 and TRBJ1-2, with 7 bases matching TRBD1. Germline V CDR1 and CDR2: SGHDN, FVKESK. The CDR3 runs to 16 residues. J gave up 1 base and V 4 bases, and 9 bases lay outside the gene matches. CDR3 sequence (DNA): TGTGCCAGCAGCCCAACCCGACAGGGCTTTAACTATGGCTACACCTTC. Amino acid sequence: CASSPTRQGFNYGYTF.

A note on this clone: This sample also contains other DNA sequences that code for the same CDR3. The chain carries TRBV10-3 and TRBJ1-1, with TRBD1 matching 7 bases. The germline V gene encodes CDR1 ENHRY and CDR2 SYGVKD. The trim removed 4 bases at V and 0 bases at J, leaving 2 bases unmatched. CDR3 length: 14 amino acids. Here the CDR3 DNA reads TGTGCCATCAGTGGACAGGGTATGAACACTGAAGCTTTCTTT. This codes for CAISGQGMNTEAFF.

J is TRBJ1-5 and V is TRBV18; perhaps TRBD1 as D (5 bases). CDR3 length: 15 residues. Germline CDR1 KGHSH, CDR2 LQKENI. With 0 bases removed from V and 7 bases from J, the gap between germline ends came to 13 bases. CDR3: CASSPPGGRGQPQHF. For the CDR3, the DNA is TGTGCCAGCTCACCACCTGGGGGTCGAGGCCAGCCCCAGCATTTT.

This clone showed up just once. The chain uses TRBV6-5 and TRBJ1-1, with D possibly being TRBD1 (5 bases). V lost 2 bases and J lost 0, with 7 bases in between. The CDR3 length is 14 residues. Germline values: CDR1 MNHEY, CDR2 SVGAGI. The CDR3 DNA sequence: TGTGCCAGCAGTTACGGGGGTCTGAACACTGAAGCTTTCTTT. It translates to CASSYGGLNTEAFF.

This chain links TRBV6-1 with TRBJ2-5, with D possibly matching TRBD2 (5 bases). CDR3 length: 15 residues. Looked up from germline, CDR1 is MNHNS and CDR2 is SASEGT. The ends were cut back, 0 bases at V and 5 bases at J, with 13 bases in the middle. The CDR3 sequence: CASSEAGVALETQYF. The CDR3 region has the DNA TGTGCCAGCAGTGAAGCCGGGGTGGCCCTCGAGACCCAGTACTTC.

The chain employs TRBV28 and TRBJ2-1, with 11 bases matching TRBD1. Germline CDR1 reads MDHEN; CDR2 reads SYDVKM. Trimming removed 6 bases from V and 3 bases from J; junction bases left unmatched: 10. The CDR3 consists of 17 residues. The DNA of the CDR3 is TGTGCCAGCAGAGGACAGGGGGCTTCTTCCAACTACAATGAGCAGTTCTTC. As protein: CASRGQGASSNYNEQFF.

This chain uses TRBV9 with TRBJ1-1, with 8 bases identical to TRBD1. This CDR3 spans 16 amino acids. V was clipped by 0 bases and J by 1 base; unmatched bases: 5. The V gene's germline CDR1 is SGDLS and CDR2 YYNGEE. The CDR3 bases are TGTGCCAGCAGCGTAGGGGGGACAGGATGGAACACTGAAGCTTTCTTT. Its protein is CASSVGGTGWNTEAFF.

The chain employs TRBV7-9 and TRBJ1-5; D might be TRBD1 (6 bases). V lost 1 base, J lost 8 bases, and 12 bases lay in between. Germline lookup yields CDR1 SEHNR and CDR2 FQNEAQ (reference sequence). The CDR3 has 14 residues. For the CDR3, the DNA is TGTGCCAGCAGCTTAGGAGGGGGTTGGAAGCCCCAGCATTTT. Protein product: CASSLGGGWKPQHF.

The chain recombines TRBV19 with TRBJ2-1, with 10 bases identical to TRBD1. This CDR3 contains 17 residues. After removal of 5 bases from V and 0 bases from J, the junction contained 7 bases not matched to a gene. The germline gives CDR1 LNHDA, CDR2 SQIVND (reference sequence). CDR3 protein: CASSPRTGGISYNEQFF. CDR3 DNA sequence: TGTGCCAGTAGTCCGAGGACAGGGGGTATCTCCTACAATGAGCAGTTCTTC.